This T cell receptor beta chain was sequenced in a study of monozygotic twins with inflammatory bowel disease. General observations from the study: Whereas healthy co-twins had higher TCRbeta diversity (inverse Simpson), IBD patients had lower diversity.

RNA in its total form was extracted from whole blood, and T cells were not sorted. A note on this clonotype: Its target is not known.

This CDR3 has 16 residues. Germline CDR1 SGHTA, CDR2 FQGNSA. A total RNA quantity of 3500 ng went into each TCR library. The UMIs contained a 6-nucleotide sample barcode. They were added by template switching during cDNA synthesis. TCRdb re-called the 5' RACE reads and catalogs CDR3 proteins one per entry, DNA excluded. The table lists some 400,000 distinct CDR3 sequences. This TCR came from a human donor with ulcerative colitis or Crohn's disease, or a healthy co-twin of an affected twin (not recorded which). Sequenced: blood. V usage is TRBV7-2 and J usage is TRBJ2-5; TCRdb designates TRBD1, a call that cannot be tested without DNA. The CDR3 is CASSPFTDRGRETQYF.